This T cell receptor beta chain stems from a study of T cell repertoires in cytomegalovirus infection. About the study: Based on public TCR beta signatures, there were indications of CMV infection and of a matching HLA type.

Study-level points and caveats: HLA-C-restricted CMV clonotypes gave the most frequent clonotype in two of eight donors. Adding up the frequency of public TCR beta families identified people who carried CMV plus the relevant HLA.

TCRdb independently ran MiXCR on the reads; one entry per CDR3 protein. The sample lists approximately 500,000 distinct CDR3 sequences, 16% occurring once. CDR3 length: 14 residues. Germline loops: CDR1 SGHRS, CDR2 YFSETQ. Trimming shortened V by 0 bases and J by 3 bases, and 10 bases separated the two germline ends. Worth noting for this clonotype: Its antigen remains unknown.

The chain links TRBV5-1 to TRBJ2-7; possible D gene TRBD1, 5 bases. Sequenced: CD8+ T cells from PBMCs. This TCR came from a human donor in good health (CMV status not recorded). Some clones in this sample may be carry-over from other donors' samples. CDR3 bases: TGCGCCAGCAGCTTGGATGGGGCCAACTACGAGCAGTACTTC. Translating it yields CASSLDGANYEQYF. Drawing the rest from reference TRBV5-1 and TRBJ2-7, the complete variable domain is KAGVTQTPRYLIKTRGQQVTLSCSPISGHRSVSWYQQTPGQGLQFLFEYFSETQRNKGNFPGRFSGRQFSNSRSEMNVSTLELGDSALYLCASSLDGANYEQYFGPGTRLTVT.